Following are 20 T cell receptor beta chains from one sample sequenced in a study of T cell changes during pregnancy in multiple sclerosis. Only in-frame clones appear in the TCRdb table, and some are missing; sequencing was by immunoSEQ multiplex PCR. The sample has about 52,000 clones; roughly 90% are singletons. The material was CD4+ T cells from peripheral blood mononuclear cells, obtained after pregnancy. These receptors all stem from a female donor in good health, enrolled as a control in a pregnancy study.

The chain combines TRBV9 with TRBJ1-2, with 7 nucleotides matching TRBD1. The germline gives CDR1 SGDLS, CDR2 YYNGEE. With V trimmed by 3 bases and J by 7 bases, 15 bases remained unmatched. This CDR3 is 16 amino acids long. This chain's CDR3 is CASSAYLKQGLSGYTF. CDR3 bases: TGTGCCAGCAGCGCGTACCTAAAACAGGGGTTAAGTGGCTACACCTTC.

The CDR3 bases are TGTGCCAGCTCACCCAACCCGGACAGTCCCTACGAGCAGTACTTC. Translation: CASSPNPDSPYEQYF. The chain is built from TRBV18 and TRBJ2-7, with a weak D call TRBD1 (6 bases). Germline values: CDR1 KGHSH, CDR2 LQKENI. CDR3 length: 15 residues. V lost 3 bases and J 2 bases, leaving 14 bases between the germline ends.

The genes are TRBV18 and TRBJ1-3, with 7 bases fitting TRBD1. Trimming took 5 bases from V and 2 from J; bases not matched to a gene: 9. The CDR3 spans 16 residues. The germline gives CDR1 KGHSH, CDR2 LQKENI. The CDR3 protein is CASSAGRQGTGNTIYF. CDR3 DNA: TGTGCCAGCTCAGCAGGACGACAGGGAACTGGAAACACCATATATTTT.

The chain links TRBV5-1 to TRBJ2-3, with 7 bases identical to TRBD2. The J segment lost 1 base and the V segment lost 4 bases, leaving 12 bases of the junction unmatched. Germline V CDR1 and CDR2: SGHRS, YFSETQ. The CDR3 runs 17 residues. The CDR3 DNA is TGCGCCAGCAGCAGGATGGGGGAGGGTTCAGGCACAGATACGCAGTATTTT. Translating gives CASSRMGEGSGTDTQYF.

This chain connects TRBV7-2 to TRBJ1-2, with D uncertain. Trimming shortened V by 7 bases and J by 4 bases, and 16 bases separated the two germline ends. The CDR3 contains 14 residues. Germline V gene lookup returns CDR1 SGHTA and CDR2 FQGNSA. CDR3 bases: TGTGCCAGCACCATTTCTCCCTCGGGCTATGGCTACACCTTC. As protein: CASTISPSGYGYTF.

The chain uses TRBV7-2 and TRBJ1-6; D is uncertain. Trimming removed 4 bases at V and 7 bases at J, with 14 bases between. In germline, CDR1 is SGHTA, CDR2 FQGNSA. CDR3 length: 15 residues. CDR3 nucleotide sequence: TGTGCCAGCAGCTCCCGTGCGCCTTTAAATTCACCCCTCCACTTT. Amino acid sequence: CASSSRAPLNSPLHF.

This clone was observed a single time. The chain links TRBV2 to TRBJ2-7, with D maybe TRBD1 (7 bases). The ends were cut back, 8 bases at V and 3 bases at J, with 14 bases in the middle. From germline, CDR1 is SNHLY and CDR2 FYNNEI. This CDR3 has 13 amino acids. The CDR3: CASGGQGGYEQYF. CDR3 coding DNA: TGTGCCAGCGGAGGGCAGGGGGGCTACGAGCAGTACTTC.

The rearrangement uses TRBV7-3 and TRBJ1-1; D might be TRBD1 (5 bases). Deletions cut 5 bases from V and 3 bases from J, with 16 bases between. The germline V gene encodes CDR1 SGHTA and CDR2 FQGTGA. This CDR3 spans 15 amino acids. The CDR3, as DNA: TGTGCCAGCAGCCCGGCGGGACCCTTTGACACTGAAGCTTTCTTT. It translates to CASSPAGPFDTEAFF.

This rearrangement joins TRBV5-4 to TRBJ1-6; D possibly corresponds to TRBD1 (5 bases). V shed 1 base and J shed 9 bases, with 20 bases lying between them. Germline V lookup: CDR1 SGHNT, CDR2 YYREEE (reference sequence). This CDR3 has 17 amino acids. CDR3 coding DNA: TGTGCCAGCAGCTTGAGTACCGGGGGAGGTAATCGTTCACCCCTCCACTTT. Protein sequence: CASSLSTGGGNRSPLHF.

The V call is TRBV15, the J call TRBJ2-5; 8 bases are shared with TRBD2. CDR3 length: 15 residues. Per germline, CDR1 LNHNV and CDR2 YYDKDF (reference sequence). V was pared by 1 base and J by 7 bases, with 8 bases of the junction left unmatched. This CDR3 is CATSRGGRGVRTQYF. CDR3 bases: TGTGCCACCAGCAGAGGTGGGCGGGGGGTGCGGACCCAGTACTTC.

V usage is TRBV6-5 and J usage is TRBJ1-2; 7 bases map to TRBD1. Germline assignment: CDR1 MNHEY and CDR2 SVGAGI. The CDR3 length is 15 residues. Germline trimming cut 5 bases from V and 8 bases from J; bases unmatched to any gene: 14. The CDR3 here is CASSPWTQGEYGYTF. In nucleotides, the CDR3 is TGTGCCAGCAGTCCATGGACCCAGGGGGAATACGGCTACACCTTC.

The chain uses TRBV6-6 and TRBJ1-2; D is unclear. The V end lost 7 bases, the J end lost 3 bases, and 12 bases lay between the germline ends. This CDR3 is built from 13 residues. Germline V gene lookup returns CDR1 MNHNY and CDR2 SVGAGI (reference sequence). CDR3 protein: CASTGSRDYGYTF. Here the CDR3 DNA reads TGTGCCAGCACCGGGAGTAGAGACTATGGCTACACCTTC.

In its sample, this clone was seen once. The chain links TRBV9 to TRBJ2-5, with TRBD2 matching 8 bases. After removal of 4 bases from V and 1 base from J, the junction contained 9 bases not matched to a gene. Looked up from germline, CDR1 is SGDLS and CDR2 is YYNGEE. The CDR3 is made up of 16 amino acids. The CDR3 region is CASSRGGSTIQETQYF. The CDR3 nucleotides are TGTGCCAGCAGCCGGGGGGGCTCCACTATCCAAGAGACCCAGTACTTC.

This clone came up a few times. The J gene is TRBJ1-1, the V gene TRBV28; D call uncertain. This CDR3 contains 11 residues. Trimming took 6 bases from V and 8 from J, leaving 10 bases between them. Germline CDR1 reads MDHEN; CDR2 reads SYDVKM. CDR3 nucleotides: TGTGCCAGCAGGACAAGTCGGGAAGCTTTCTTT. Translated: CASRTSREAFF.

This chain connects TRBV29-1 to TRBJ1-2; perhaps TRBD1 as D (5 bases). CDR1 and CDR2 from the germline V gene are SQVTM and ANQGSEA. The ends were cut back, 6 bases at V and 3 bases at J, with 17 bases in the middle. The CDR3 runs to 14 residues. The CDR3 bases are TGCAGCGTGGGAGGGGCTCCGGGGGACTATGGCTACACCTTC. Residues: CSVGGAPGDYGYTF.

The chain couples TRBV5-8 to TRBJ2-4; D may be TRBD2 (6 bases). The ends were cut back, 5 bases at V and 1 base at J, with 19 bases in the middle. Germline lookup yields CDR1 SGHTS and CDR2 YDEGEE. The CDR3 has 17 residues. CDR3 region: CASRVVGGGAAKNIQYF. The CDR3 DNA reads TGTGCCAGCAGGGTTGTTGGTGGAGGGGCGGCCAAAAACATTCAGTACTTC.

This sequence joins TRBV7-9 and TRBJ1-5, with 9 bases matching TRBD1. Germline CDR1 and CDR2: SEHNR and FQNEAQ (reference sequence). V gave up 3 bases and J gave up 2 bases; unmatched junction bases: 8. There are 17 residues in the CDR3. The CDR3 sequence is CASSLDRGLMGNQPQHF. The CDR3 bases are TGTGCCAGCAGCTTGGACAGGGGCCTAATGGGCAATCAGCCCCAGCATTTT.

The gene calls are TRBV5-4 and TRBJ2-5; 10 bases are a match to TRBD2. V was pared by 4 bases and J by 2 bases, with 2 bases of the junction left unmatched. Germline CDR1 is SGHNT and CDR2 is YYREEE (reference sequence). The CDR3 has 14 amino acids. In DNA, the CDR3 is TGTGCCAGCAGCCGAGCGGGGGGGCAAGAGACCCAGTACTTC. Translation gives CASSRAGGQETQYF.

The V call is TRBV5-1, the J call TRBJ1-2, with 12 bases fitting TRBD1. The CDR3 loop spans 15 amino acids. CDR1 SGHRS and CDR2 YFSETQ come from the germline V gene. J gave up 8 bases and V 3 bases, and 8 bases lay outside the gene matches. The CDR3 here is CASSWGQGAPQGYTF. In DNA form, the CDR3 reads TGCGCCAGCAGCTGGGGACAGGGGGCGCCCCAGGGCTACACCTTC.

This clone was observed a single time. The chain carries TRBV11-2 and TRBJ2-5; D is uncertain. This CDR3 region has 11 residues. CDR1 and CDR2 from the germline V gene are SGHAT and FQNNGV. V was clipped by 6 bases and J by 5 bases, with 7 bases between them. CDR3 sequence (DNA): TGTGCCAGCAGTGAGGTGGAGACCCAGTACTTC. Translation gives CASSEVETQYF.